One and the same sample provided the 22 T cell receptor beta chains below, sequenced in a study of molecular identifiers for immune sequencing clone quantification. MiXCR was run by TCRdb on the PCR reads, yielding one entry per CDR3 protein. The sample comprises nearly 55,000 distinct CDR3 sequences, 35% to 40% of which are singletons, and 3.5% to 4.5% rests with the top ten. Sequences were obtained from naive CD8+ T cells from blood, with Jurkat cell RNA spiked in. The sample's subset: FACS-sorted CD8+CD4-CCR7+CD45RA+ naive T cells. The receptors were sampled from a human donor in good health. Some libraries in this study had Jurkat cell RNA spiked in.

A remark on this clonotype: A much larger clone differs by one base, so this may be a read error. This chain joins TRBV19 and TRBJ2-5; 14 bases map to TRBD2. The CDR3 runs to 18 residues. V shed 5 bases, J shed 7 bases, and the junction held 15 bases outside the gene matches. Germline CDR1 LNHDA, CDR2 SQIVND (reference sequence). This chain's CDR3 is CASSDSGLAGGLGATQYF. CDR3 DNA sequence: TGTGCCAGTAGTGACAGCGGACTAGCGGGAGGCCTAGGAGCGACCCAGTACTTC.

This clonotype was observed a few times. The J gene is TRBJ1-2, the V gene TRBV4-2; D remains unclear. The CDR3 is 15 amino acids. Germline CDR1 is LGHNA and CDR2 is YNFKEQ. V shed 1 base and J shed 8 bases, with 17 bases lying between them. The CDR3 nucleotides read TGTGCCAGCAGCCAAGCCTTCTCAGGAGGGCTCGGCTACACCTTC. Encoded protein: CASSQAFSGGLGYTF.

The table lists this clonotype with a few counts. The chain employs TRBV7-9 and TRBJ2-1; TRBD1 aligns across 7 bases. The germline gives CDR1 SEHNR, CDR2 FQNEAQ (reference sequence). The V segment lost 2 bases and the J segment 7 bases; nucleotides outside the gene matches: 11. The CDR3 loop spans 16 amino acids. DNA for the CDR3: TGTGCCAGCAGCTTATCCGGGACAGCGAATTGGAATGAGCAGTTCTTC. It is translated as CASSLSGTANWNEQFF.

As regards this clonotype: This may be a read error, as it is one base from a much larger clone. V gene TRBV7-9 combines with J gene TRBJ1-2; D uncertain. Germline CDR1 SEHNR, CDR2 FQNEAQ (reference sequence). The CDR3 has 17 residues. V was cut by 2 bases and J by 7 bases, with 23 bases left in between. The CDR3 is CASSLQPILPRDFGYTF. CDR3 bases: TGTGCCAGCAGCTTACAACCCATTCTCCCACGAGACTTTGGCTACACCTTC.

Concerning this clonotype: This sequence may be a read error, since a much larger clone differs from it by one base. V is TRBV6-5 and J is TRBJ2-1; perhaps D is TRBD1 or TRBD2 (7 bases each). This CDR3 comprises 14 residues. Germline V CDR1 and CDR2: MNHEY, SVGAGI. The DNA of the CDR3 is TGTGCCAGCAATCAGGGGGGGACCTACTATGAGCAGTTCTTC. This encodes CASNQGGTYYEQFF.

As for this clonotype: One base away lies a much larger clone, so this may be a sequencing read error. This sequence joins TRBV28 and TRBJ2-7; D perhaps matches TRBD1 (5 bases). The ends were cut back, 5 bases at V and 8 bases at J, with 22 bases in the middle. Per germline, CDR1 MDHEN and CDR2 SYDVKM. CDR3 length equals 15 residues. The CDR3, as DNA: TGTGCCAGCAGTGCTCATCTAGGGGTCCGGAACCAGCAGTACTTC. Its protein is CASSAHLGVRNQQYF.

This chain connects TRBV7-9 to TRBJ2-4; D call uncertain. V was pared by 2 bases and J by 0 bases, with 8 bases between. The CDR3 totals 15 residues. Looked up from germline, CDR1 is SEHNR and CDR2 is FQNEAQ (reference sequence). The CDR3 nucleotides are TGTGCCAGCAGCTTACCCGGCAAAGCCAAAAACATTCAGTACTTC. Residues: CASSLPGKAKNIQYF.

The V call is TRBV27, the J call TRBJ1-5; D is ambiguous. The length of the CDR3 is 13 residues. From germline, CDR1 is MNHEY and CDR2 SMNVEV (reference sequence). With 5 bases removed from V and 7 bases from J, the gap between germline ends came to 12 bases. This chain's CDR3 is CASSPTPEQPQHF. The CDR3 DNA sequence: TGTGCCAGCAGTCCCACCCCAGAGCAGCCCCAGCATTTT.

This clonotype was counted at least ten times. The chain recombines TRBV6-6 with TRBJ2-3; D call uncertain. V was clipped by 2 bases and J by 0 bases, with 9 bases between them. CDR3 size: 15 residues. The germline V gene has CDR1 MNHNY and CDR2 SVGAGI (reference sequence). CDR3 in DNA: TGTGCCAGCAGTTACCTCGCAGAAAGCACAGATACGCAGTATTTT. Its translation: CASSYLAESTDTQYF.

This chain links TRBV3-1 with TRBJ2-2; TRBD2 is a possible D gene (6 bases). Trimming pared 3 bases from V and 7 bases from J, leaving 12 bases between. The CDR3 has 14 amino acids. CDR1 is LGHDT, CDR2 YNNKEL, per germline (reference sequence). The DNA for the CDR3 is TGTGCCAGCAGCCACTTGACTAGAAACGGGGAGCTGTTTTTT. As protein: CASSHLTRNGELFF. Supplemented by reference TRBV3-1 and TRBJ2-2, the full variable domain reads DTAVSQTPKYLVTQMGNDKSIKCEQNLGHDTMYWYKQDSKKFLKIMFSYNNKELIINETVPNRFSPKSPDKAHLNLHINSLELGDSAVYFCASSHLTRNGELFFGEGSRLTVL.

CDR3 residues: CASSLQAPGDYEQYF. The CDR3 DNA is TGTGCCAGCAGCTTACAGGCCCCCGGGGACTACGAGCAGTACTTC. The chain recombines TRBV7-9 with TRBJ2-7; D is possibly TRBD2 (5 bases). There are 15 residues in the CDR3. V was shortened by 2 bases and J by 3 bases, with 14 bases between the two germline ends. Germline loops: CDR1 SEHNR, CDR2 FQNEAQ (reference sequence). Combining the CDR3 with reference TRBV7-9 and TRBJ2-7 gives the whole variable domain DTGVSQNPRHKITKRGQNVTFRCDPISEHNRLYWYRQTLGQGPEFLTYFQNEAQLEKSRLLSDRFSAERPKGSFSTLEIQRTEQGDSAMYLCASSLQAPGDYEQYFGPGTRLTVT.

This clonotype was seen a handful of times. Germline and junction disagree at one end, which may indicate a read error. The J gene is TRBJ1-1, the V gene TRBV20-1, with D hard to call. The CDR3 is 13 amino acids. The germline V gene encodes CDR1 DFQATT and CDR2 SNEGSKA (reference sequence). CDR3 DNA sequence: TGCAGCGTGCCCCAACAAAGCTGGACTGCAGCTTTCTTT. Protein: CSVPQQSWTAAFF.

This clonotype was seen just once. A read error is possible here, since a much larger clone lies one base away. The chain recombines TRBV6-5 with TRBJ1-5, with D tentatively TRBD1 (5 bases). The V gene's germline CDR1 is MNHEY and CDR2 SVGAGI. There are 13 residues in the CDR3. The CDR3 protein is CASGTGGNQLQHF. CDR3 DNA: TGTGCCAGTGGGACGGGTGGCAATCAGCTCCAGCATTTT.

The V call is TRBV6-5, the J call TRBJ2-1, with D hard to call. Trimming left V 0 bases short and J 0 bases short, with 6 bases between. Germline CDR1 reads MNHEY; CDR2 reads SVGAGI. CDR3 length: 15 residues. In DNA, the CDR3 is TGTGCCAGCAGTTACTCGTACAGCTCCTACAATGAGCAGTTCTTC. The encoded protein is CASSYSYSSYNEQFF.

This clonotype has only a few counts. The V call is TRBV5-6, the J call TRBJ1-1; the D gene is possibly TRBD1 (6 bases). V was shortened by 0 bases and J by 4 bases, with 10 bases between the two germline ends. This CDR3 spans 14 amino acids. Germline CDR1 SGHDT, CDR2 YYEEEE. The chain's CDR3 is CASSLGQGITEAFF. The DNA of the CDR3 is TGTGCCAGCAGCTTGGGCCAGGGGATCACTGAAGCTTTCTTT.

In regard to this clonotype: Being one base from a much bigger clone, this may be a read error. The chain joins TRBV5-4 to TRBJ2-7, with D unresolved. Germline lookup yields CDR1 SGHNT and CDR2 YYREEE (reference sequence). Trimming left V 4 bases short and J 6 bases short, with 11 bases between. The CDR3 has 12 amino acids. The CDR3 DNA reads as TGTGCCAGCAGCCACGGCCCCGCCGAGCAGTACTTC. This codes for CASSHGPAEQYF.

V usage is TRBV7-9 and J usage is TRBJ2-3; D gene ambiguous. Germline lookup yields CDR1 SEHNR and CDR2 FQNEAQ (reference sequence). Trimming cost V 7 bases and J 2 bases, with 13 bases left between them. CDR3 length equals 14 residues. CDR3 region: CASNSGRPTDTQYF. The CDR3 region has the DNA TGTGCCAGCAACTCCGGACGGCCCACAGATACGCAGTATTTT.

As to this clonotype: A single base separates this from a much larger clone, so it may be a read error. As DNA, the CDR3 is TGTGCCAGCAGCCCCCTGTGTACAGATACGCAGTATTTT. It translates to CASSPLCTDTQYF. The genes are TRBV9 and TRBJ2-3; D remains ambiguous. CDR3 length: 13 residues. From germline, CDR1 is SGDLS and CDR2 YYNGEE. The germline V and J ends were trimmed by 4 bases and 3 bases, with 9 bases remaining between them.

This clonotype is a singleton in its sample. The final CDR3 position lacks the conserved phenylalanine or tryptophan, pointing to a likely read error. The rearrangement joins TRBV12-3 or TRBV12-4 to TRBJ1-5; D possibly corresponds to TRBD1 (5 bases). This CDR3 is built from 15 residues. With 4 bases removed from V and 6 bases from J, the gap between germline ends came to 16 bases. CDR3 sequence (DNA): TGTGCCAGCAGTTATAAGCAGGGAGGGGTTCAGCCCCAGCATATT. Residues: CASSYKQGGVQPQHI.

This rearrangement joins TRBV12-3 or TRBV12-4 to TRBJ2-7; D gene uncertain. This CDR3 region has 14 residues. With 4 bases removed from V and 2 bases from J, the gap between germline ends came to 12 bases. For the CDR3, the DNA is TGTGCCAGCAGTTCCTCGGCCCGAACCTACGAGCAGTACTTC. As protein: CASSSSARTYEQYF.

By proportion, this clonotype is medium-sized (0.01 to 0.1%). The V and J genes are TRBV20-1 and TRBJ2-5, with TRBD2 matching over 9 bases. CDR3 size: 17 residues. V lost 3 bases, J lost 0 bases, and 11 bases stayed unmatched. Germline-derived CDR1 and CDR2 are DFQATT and SNEGSKA (reference sequence). The CDR3 DNA is TGCAGTGCTAGGAGTACTAGCGGGCTGGGGTACCAAGAGACCCAGTACTTC. Translation gives CSARSTSGLGYQETQYF.

On this clonotype: This clone may be a read error of a much larger clone one base away. The chain employs TRBV12-3 or TRBV12-4 and TRBJ1-5, with 9 bases aligning to TRBD1. The CDR3 covers 14 residues. The CDR3 DNA sequence: TGTGCCAGCAGTATTGGACAGGGGCATCAGCCCCAGCAATTT. Translation gives CASSIGQGHQPQQF.